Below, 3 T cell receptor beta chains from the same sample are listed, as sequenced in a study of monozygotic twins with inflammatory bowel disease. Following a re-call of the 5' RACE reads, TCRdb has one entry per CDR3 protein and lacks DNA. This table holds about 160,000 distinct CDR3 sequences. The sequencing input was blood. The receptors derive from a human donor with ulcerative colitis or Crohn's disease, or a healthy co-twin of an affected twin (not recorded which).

CDR3 protein: CSAKSTGADTQYF. This rearrangement joins TRBV20-1 to TRBJ2-3; the TCRdb call, TRBD1, lacks DNA for checking. The CDR3 runs 13 residues. Germline CDR1 reads DFQATT; CDR2 reads SNEGSKA (reference sequence).

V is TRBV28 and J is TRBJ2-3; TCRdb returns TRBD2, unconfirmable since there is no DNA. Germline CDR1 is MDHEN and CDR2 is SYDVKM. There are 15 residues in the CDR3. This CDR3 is CASSLAGGSRDTQYF.

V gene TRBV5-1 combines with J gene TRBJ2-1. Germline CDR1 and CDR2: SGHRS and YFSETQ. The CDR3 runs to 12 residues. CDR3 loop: CASSLLGNEQFF.